A selection of T cell receptor beta chains follows, all from one sample in a study of blood T cell repertoires in COVID-19. Libraries were prepared by immunoSEQ multiplex PCR; TCRdb keeps only in-frame clonotypes and omits some of them. This sample has approximately 220,000 clones; approximately 86% occur once, and the top ten carry around 4%. The sequenced material came from PBMCs or T cells enriched from blood (not recorded which). These receptors originate from a woman in her 30s who had been exposed to COVID-19. The CDR3 runs from the conserved cysteine through the conserved F or W. The D gene is left open where the match is weak. Where a row states a size, it is once, few, many or the class of an expanded clone; other rows omit it.

NA	TRBV9	NA	TRBJ2-2	CASSVAGKNTGELFF	TGTGCCAGCAGCGTAGCGGGAAAGAACACCGGGGAGCTGTTTTTT
many	TRBV18	TRBD1	TRBJ1-1	CASSPTIQGAQMNTEAFF	TGTGCCAGCTCACCGACCATTCAGGGGGCGCAAATGAACACTGAAGCTTTCTTT
NA	TRBV24-1	TRBD1	TRBJ2-1	CATSDPRQGDNEQFF	TGTGCCACCAGTGACCCACGACAGGGGGACAATGAGCAGTTCTTC
NA	TRBV7-2	NA	TRBJ1-1	CASSFGGLNTEAFF	TGTGCCAGCAGCTTCGGAGGGCTTAACACTGAAGCTTTCTTT
NA	TRBV7-9	NA	TRBJ1-5	CASSSTGNQPQHF	TGTGCCAGCAGCTCTACTGGCAATCAGCCCCAGCATTTT
NA	TRBV12-3/TRBV12-4	NA	TRBJ1-4	CASSQGRREKLFF	TGTGCCAGCAGTCAGGGTAGGCGTGAAAAACTGTTTTTT
NA	TRBV12-3/TRBV12-4	NA	TRBJ1-5	CASIGGMGQPQHF	TGTGCCAGCATCGGGGGTATGGGTCAGCCCCAGCATTTT
few	TRBV25-1	TRBD1	TRBJ2-2	CASRGDRDAGELFF	TGTGCCAGCAGGGGGGACAGGGATGCCGGGGAGCTGTTTTTT
once	TRBV15	NA	TRBJ1-5	CATGGTYSNQPQHF	TGTGCCACGGGGGGTACCTATAGCAATCAGCCCCAGCATTTT
NA	TRBV11-2	TRBD2	TRBJ2-7	CASSYLSTSGGLEQYF	TGTGCCAGCAGCTACCTCTCGACTAGCGGGGGACTCGAGCAGTACTTC
NA	TRBV29-1	NA	TRBJ1-5	CSVDNGAGQPQHF	TGCAGCGTTGATAATGGGGCAGGGCAGCCCCAGCATTTT
NA	TRBV5-6	NA	TRBJ1-2	CASSGARDFSGSGYTF	TGTGCCAGCAGCGGGGCCAGGGACTTCTCCGGCTCTGGCTACACCTTC
NA	TRBV13	TRBD2	TRBJ2-7	CASSRLASSSYEQYF	TGTGCCAGCAGCCGACTAGCGTCAAGCTCCTACGAGCAGTACTTC
NA	TRBV6-5	TRBD1	TRBJ2-3	CASNRQGGPDTQYF	TGTGCCAGCAACCGACAGGGGGGTCCAGATACGCAGTATTTT
NA	TRBV7-3	TRBD2	TRBJ2-5	CASSLGLAGVETQYF	TGTGCCAGCAGCCTTGGACTAGCGGGGGTTGAGACCCAGTACTTC
once	TRBV9	TRBD1	TRBJ2-2	CASSPRTGVDTGELFF	TGTGCCAGCAGCCCCCGGACAGGGGTTGACACCGGGGAGCTGTTTTTT
few	TRBV3-1/TRBV3-2	TRBD2	TRBJ2-3	CASSQWGLAGGSTDTQYF	TGTGCCAGCAGTCAGTGGGGACTAGCGGGGGGAAGCACAGATACGCAGTATTTT
few	TRBV10-3	TRBD1	TRBJ1-1	CAISWRDRGMGTEAFF	TGTGCCATCAGCTGGCGGGACAGGGGAATGGGCACTGAAGCTTTCTTT
NA	TRBV10-1	TRBD2	TRBJ2-3	CASSESGAGRRSDTQYF	TGCGCCAGCAGTGAGTCGGGAGCGGGGAGGCGGTCAGATACGCAGTATTTT
NA	TRBV11-2	TRBD1	TRBJ2-2	CASTPGTGGTGELFF	TGTGCCAGCACCCCAGGGACAGGGGGCACCGGGGAGCTGTTTTTT
NA	TRBV6-5	TRBD2	TRBJ2-7	CASSHLGVAGGEQYF	TGTGCCAGCAGTCATCTGGGGGTAGCGGGGGGCGAGCAGTACTTC
once	TRBV7-8	TRBD2	TRBJ2-7	CASSLRGGGSSYEQYF	TGTGCCAGCAGCTTACGAGGCGGGGGAAGCTCCTACGAGCAGTACTTC
NA	TRBV5-6	NA	TRBJ1-3	CASSLGQGGNTIYF	TGTGCCAGCAGCTTGGGCCAGGGCGGAAACACCATATATTTT
NA	TRBV12-1	NA	TRBJ2-7	CASSFVQGGPYEQYF	TGTGCCAGCAGCTTTGTCCAGGGGGGTCCCTACGAGCAGTACTTC
NA	TRBV2	TRBD2	TRBJ2-1	CASRPTSGNYNEQFF	TGTGCCAGCAGGCCGACTAGCGGGAACTACAATGAGCAGTTCTTC
NA	TRBV30	NA	TRBJ2-7	CAWSPLQTSSYEQYF	TGTGCCTGGAGTCCGTTACAGACATCTTCCTACGAGCAGTACTTC
NA	TRBV4-2	TRBD2	TRBJ2-3	CASSQDSRVAGSTDTQYF	TGTGCCAGCAGCCAAGATTCTCGGGTAGCGGGAAGCACAGATACGCAGTATTTT
NA	TRBV10-3	TRBD2	TRBJ2-2	CAISGLVPAGELFF	TGTGCCATCAGCGGACTAGTCCCAGCCGGGGAGCTGTTTTTT
NA	TRBV7-2	TRBD1	TRBJ1-5	CASSFSTGLRGNQPQHF	TGTGCCAGCAGCTTCTCGACAGGGTTAAGGGGCAATCAGCCCCAGCATTTT
NA	TRBV9	TRBD2	TRBJ2-1	CASSAREGSYNEQFF	TGTGCCAGCAGCGCCCGGGAGGGTTCCTACAATGAGCAGTTCTTC
once	TRBV5-1	NA	TRBJ1-2	CASSLGGLGYGYTF	TGCGCCAGCAGCTTGGGCGGGTTGGGCTATGGCTACACCTTC
NA	TRBV7-9	TRBD1	TRBJ2-7	CASSLVGQSYEQYF	TGTGCCAGCAGCTTAGTGGGACAGTCCTACGAGCAGTACTTC
NA	TRBV30	TRBD1	TRBJ1-6	CAWGQGLSSPLHF	TGTGCCTGGGGACAGGGGTTGAGTTCACCCCTCCACTTT
few	TRBV29-1	NA	TRBJ1-1	CSVANRVLTEAFF	TGCAGCGTTGCGAACAGGGTTTTGACTGAAGCTTTCTTT
NA	TRBV5-1	NA	TRBJ1-1	CASSLVQGTLNTEAFF	TGCGCCAGCAGCTTGGTTCAGGGTACATTGAACACTGAAGCTTTCTTT
NA	TRBV11-3	TRBD1	TRBJ2-7	CASSPNSGTGGSYEQYF	TGTGCCAGCAGCCCCAATTCTGGGACAGGGGGCTCCTACGAGCAGTACTTC
NA	TRBV14	TRBD1	TRBJ2-7	CASSHRWGQSYEQYF	TGTGCCAGCAGCCATCGATGGGGACAGTCATACGAGCAGTACTTC
once	TRBV29-1	NA	TRBJ2-7	CSVEIQEQYF	TGCAGCGTTGAAATCCAGGAGCAGTACTTC
NA	TRBV2	NA	TRBJ2-1	CASSEEGLANEQFF	TGTGCCAGCAGTGAGGAGGGGCTAGCAAATGAGCAGTTCTTC
NA	TRBV21-1	NA	TRBJ1-2	CASIGGGTNYGYTF	TGTGCCAGCATAGGCGGGGGGACTAACTATGGCTACACCTTC
NA	TRBV28	TRBD2	TRBJ2-1	CASLTGTSIYNEQFF	TGTGCCAGCCTTACCGGGACTAGCATCTACAATGAGCAGTTCTTC
NA	TRBV19	NA	TRBJ1-1	CASIYWGRAEAFF	TGTGCCAGTATTTACTGGGGGCGGGCTGAAGCTTTCTTT
NA	TRBV15	TRBD1	TRBJ1-4	CATSPGTATNEKLFF	TGTGCCACCAGCCCGGGGACAGCAACTAATGAAAAACTGTTTTTT
NA	TRBV5-1	NA	TRBJ2-2	CASSSDIRNTGELFF	TGCGCCAGCAGCTCGGACATTAGGAACACCGGGGAGCTGTTTTTT
few	TRBV9	NA	TRBJ1-6	CASSEGDNSPLHF	TGTGCCAGCAGCGAGGGGGACAATTCACCCCTCCACTTT
NA	TRBV19	TRBD1	TRBJ1-6	CASSRQGGNSPLHF	TGTGCCAGTAGTCGACAGGGTGGCAATTCACCCCTCCACTTT
NA	TRBV5-1	TRBD1	TRBJ2-5	CASSLGQGRQETQYF	TGCGCCAGCAGCTTGGGACAGGGGCGGCAAGAGACCCAGTACTTC
few	TRBV11-2	TRBD1	TRBJ1-2	CASSSGTGTLYGYTF	TGTGCCAGCAGCTCCGGGACAGGGACACTCTATGGCTACACCTTC
NA	TRBV6-1	TRBD1	TRBJ2-7	CASSEGQGLIYEQYF	TGTGCCAGCAGTGAGGGACAGGGGCTGATCTACGAGCAGTACTTC
NA	TRBV11-3	TRBD1	TRBJ1-1	CASSLDRGTEAFF	TGTGCCAGCAGCCTCGACAGGGGCACTGAAGCTTTCTTT
NA	TRBV18	TRBD1	TRBJ1-2	CASSPADRAYGYTF	TGTGCCAGCTCACCAGCGGACAGGGCGTACGGCTACACCTTC
NA	TRBV9	TRBD1	TRBJ1-2	CASSVSTGNYGYTF	TGTGCCAGCAGCGTATCGACAGGGAACTATGGCTACACCTTC
NA	TRBV24-1	TRBD1	TRBJ2-7	CATSDGTGLTYEQYF	TGTGCCACCAGTGACGGGACAGGCTTAACCTACGAGCAGTACTTC
NA	TRBV15	TRBD1	TRBJ1-4	CATRRGQGGEKLFF	TGTGCCACCAGGCGAGGACAGGGTGGTGAAAAACTGTTTTTT